The rows below give T cell receptor beta chains drawn from one sample of a study of identical twins. TCRdb re-called the 5' RACE reads through MiXCR, storing one row per CDR3 protein. The sample has some 200,000 distinct CDR3 sequences, around 8% seen once. The same sample was also studied in work on yellow fever vaccine responses in identical twins.

Sequencing was carried out using memory (CD45RO+) T cells sorted from blood. The receptors come from a woman younger than 30 in good health. The CDR3 runs from the conserved cysteine through the conserved F or W. The order of the fields is clone size, V gene, D gene, J gene, CDR3 protein, CDR3 DNA. A D gene is named only where the DNA matches it firmly. The size entry is marked missing in some rows and otherwise reads once, few, many or a size class.

clone size: .
V gene: TRBV11-2
D gene: .
J gene: TRBJ2-5
CDR3 protein: CASSHTGYQETQYF
CDR3 DNA: TGTGCCAGCAGCCATACAGGGTACCAAGAGACCCAGTACTTC

clone size: many
V gene: TRBV12-3/TRBV12-4
D gene: TRBD1
J gene: TRBJ2-2
CDR3 protein: CASSFRGPNTGELFF
CDR3 DNA: TGTGCCAGCAGTTTCAGGGGGCCTAACACCGGGGAGCTGTTTTTT

clone size: many
V gene: TRBV29-1
D gene: .
J gene: TRBJ2-2
CDR3 protein: CSVPGQSRTGELFF
CDR3 DNA: TGCAGCGTCCCGGGGCAGAGCCGAACCGGGGAGCTGTTTTTT

clone size: .
V gene: TRBV6-1
D gene: .
J gene: TRBJ2-6
CDR3 protein: CASSSTAGANLLTF
CDR3 DNA: TGTGCCAGTTCGAGTACAGCTGGGGCCAACCTCCTGACTTTC

clone size: .
V gene: TRBV4-1
D gene: TRBD2
J gene: TRBJ2-5
CDR3 protein: CASSGLAVETQYF
CDR3 DNA: TGCGCCAGCAGCGGACTAGCCGTTGAGACCCAGTACTTC

clone size: few
V gene: TRBV20-1
D gene: TRBD1
J gene: TRBJ2-2
CDR3 protein: CSAPGGIKTGELFF
CDR3 DNA: TGCAGTGCCCCAGGGGGAATTAAGACCGGGGAGCTGTTTTTT

clone size: few
V gene: TRBV11-2
D gene: .
J gene: TRBJ2-1
CDR3 protein: CASSLNRPKGSSYNEQFF
CDR3 DNA: TGTGCCAGCAGCTTGAACCGACCCAAAGGGAGCTCCTACAATGAGCAGTTCTTC

clone size: .
V gene: TRBV7-6
D gene: TRBD1
J gene: TRBJ2-3
CDR3 protein: CASSLGTGLGTDTQYF
CDR3 DNA: TGTGCCAGCAGCTTGGGGACAGGGCTTGGCACAGATACGCAGTATTTT

clone size: .
V gene: TRBV5-6
D gene: TRBD1
J gene: TRBJ2-7
CDR3 protein: CASSSRDRGEQYF
CDR3 DNA: TGTGCCAGCAGCTCCCGGGACAGGGGCGAGCAGTACTTC

clone size: few
V gene: TRBV29-1
D gene: .
J gene: TRBJ2-3
CDR3 protein: CSVEGVRADTQYF
CDR3 DNA: TGCAGCGTTGAGGGAGTGAGGGCAGATACGCAGTATTTT

clone size: many
V gene: TRBV7-3
D gene: .
J gene: TRBJ1-1
CDR3 protein: CASSLNPRSEAFF
CDR3 DNA: TGTGCCAGCAGCTTAAACCCCCGGTCTGAAGCTTTCTTT

clone size: .
V gene: TRBV3-1
D gene: .
J gene: TRBJ2-5
CDR3 protein: CASSQVRPEKETQYF
CDR3 DNA: TGTGCCAGCAGCCAAGTGAGGCCAGAGAAAGAGACCCAGTACTTC

clone size: .
V gene: TRBV6-2/TRBV6-3
D gene: .
J gene: TRBJ2-7
CDR3 protein: CASSRAQGYEQYF
CDR3 DNA: TGTGCCAGCAGCCGAGCACAGGGTTACGAGCAGTACTTC

clone size: .
V gene: TRBV3-1
D gene: .
J gene: TRBJ1-4
CDR3 protein: CASSPGAGELFF
CDR3 DNA: TGTGCCAGCAGCCCGGGAGCAGGGGAACTGTTTTTT

clone size: few
V gene: TRBV20-1
D gene: .
J gene: TRBJ1-3
CDR3 protein: CSARDQGTSGNTIYF
CDR3 DNA: TGCAGTGCTAGAGATCAGGGCACCTCTGGAAACACCATATATTTT

clone size: few
V gene: TRBV4-2
D gene: TRBD2
J gene: TRBJ2-1
CDR3 protein: CASSQVARGGGNEQFF
CDR3 DNA: TGTGCCAGCAGCCAAGTTGCCCGGGGGGGCGGAAATGAGCAGTTCTTC

clone size: .
V gene: TRBV24-1
D gene: TRBD1
J gene: TRBJ2-1
CDR3 protein: CATSDPGQGANEQFF
CDR3 DNA: TGTGCCACCAGTGATCCGGGACAGGGGGCGAATGAGCAGTTCTTC

clone size: many
V gene: TRBV4-2
D gene: TRBD2
J gene: TRBJ2-3
CDR3 protein: CASSQEWGTTPDTQYF
CDR3 DNA: TGTGCCAGCAGCCAAGAGTGGGGGACTACCCCGGATACGCAGTATTTT

clone size: few
V gene: TRBV20-1
D gene: .
J gene: TRBJ2-1
CDR3 protein: CSASSRSAPMEQFF
CDR3 DNA: TGCAGTGCTAGTTCTCGTTCAGCCCCAATGGAGCAGTTCTTC

clone size: many
V gene: TRBV6-1
D gene: .
J gene: TRBJ2-3
CDR3 protein: CASSPDSYSSTDTQYF
CDR3 DNA: TGTGCCAGCAGTCCCGACAGCTACTCTAGCACAGATACGCAGTATTTT

clone size: many
V gene: TRBV4-1
D gene: TRBD2
J gene: TRBJ2-7
CDR3 protein: CASSQGLAGSYEQYF
CDR3 DNA: TGCGCCAGCAGCCAAGGATTAGCGGGATCCTACGAGCAGTACTTC

clone size: many
V gene: TRBV28
D gene: TRBD2
J gene: TRBJ2-7
CDR3 protein: CASSRSGRIEQYF
CDR3 DNA: TGTGCCAGCAGTCGGAGCGGGAGGATAGAGCAGTACTTC

clone size: .
V gene: TRBV11-1
D gene: .
J gene: TRBJ2-5
CDR3 protein: CASSRSTGPGLVQETQYF
CDR3 DNA: TGTGCCAGCAGCCGATCAACAGGCCCGGGACTGGTACAAGAGACCCAGTACTTC

clone size: many
V gene: TRBV7-2
D gene: TRBD1
J gene: TRBJ1-1
CDR3 protein: CASSLRGLEAFF
CDR3 DNA: TGTGCCAGCAGCCTGAGGGGGCTTGAAGCTTTCTTT

clone size: .
V gene: TRBV2
D gene: .
J gene: TRBJ1-5
CDR3 protein: CASSARGGSNQPQHF
CDR3 DNA: TGTGCCAGCAGTGCCCGTGGGGGTAGCAATCAGCCCCAGCATTTT